What follows are 22 T cell receptor beta chains derived from one specimen sequenced in a study of response to subunit inactivated influenza vaccine. In TCRdb, the RT-PCR reads were re-called with MiXCR into one record per CDR3 protein. Of a few hundred thousand distinct CDR3 sequences detected, about 15% appear once; the ten largest clones hold 11%. The specimen was PBMCs from blood, collected roughly 12 days after vaccination. Source of these receptors: a man aged 50-60 years who received an inactivated influenza vaccine.

At least ten counts were recorded for this clonotype. V gene TRBV12-3 or TRBV12-4 combines with J gene TRBJ1-5, with a weak D call TRBD1 (5 bases). V lost 7 bases to trimming and J lost 5 bases, with 12 bases between them. There are 13 residues in the CDR3. This CDR3 is CASTPGPDQPQHF. The CDR3 DNA reads as TGTGCCAGCACTCCGGGACCGGATCAGCCCCAGCATTTT.

Here the CDR3 reads CASSESSQGQQPQHF. In DNA, the CDR3 is TGTGCCAGCAGTGAATCCTCCCAGGGGCAGCAGCCCCAGCATTTT. V gene TRBV25-1 combines with J gene TRBJ1-5, with a weak D call TRBD1 (6 bases). V was shortened by 1 base and J by 7 bases, with 14 bases between the two germline ends. There are 15 residues in the CDR3. Per germline, CDR1 MGHDK and CDR2 SYGVNS.

Ten or more counts support this clonotype. The CDR3 loop is CSVVVRAITDTQYF. In DNA form, the CDR3 reads TGCAGCGTTGTGGTCAGGGCGATCACAGATACGCAGTATTTT. The chain combines TRBV29-1 with TRBJ2-3; D is perhaps TRBD1 (5 bases). The germline V gene encodes CDR1 SQVTM and CDR2 ANQGSEA. The CDR3 loop spans 14 amino acids. V lost 4 bases, J lost 2 bases, and 13 bases lay in between.

This clonotype appeared a few times. The gene calls are TRBV7-9 and TRBJ2-1; the D gene could be TRBD1 or TRBD2 (6 bases each). This CDR3 comprises 16 residues. In germline, CDR1 is SEHNR, CDR2 FQNEAQ (reference sequence). Trimming removed 4 bases from V and 3 bases from J, with 16 bases in between. As DNA, the CDR3 is TGTGCCAGCAGCTCATTCCGGGGGCTAGTCTACAATGAGCAGTTCTTC. Its protein product is CASSSFRGLVYNEQFF.

The chain employs TRBV5-1 and TRBJ2-3, with 14 bases fitting TRBD2. Germline CDR1 SGHRS, CDR2 YFSETQ. With 1 base clipped from V and 4 bases from J, the junction kept 2 bases outside the gene matches. The CDR3 contains 16 residues. This CDR3 is CASSLPGLAGADTQYF. DNA of the CDR3: TGCGCCAGCAGCTTGCCGGGACTAGCGGGGGCAGATACGCAGTATTTT.

The J gene is TRBJ1-4, the V gene TRBV4-2, with D perhaps TRBD1 (5 bases). V was shortened by 0 bases and J by 7 bases, with 15 bases between the two germline ends. Germline V lookup: CDR1 LGHNA, CDR2 YNFKEQ. CDR3 length: 16 amino acids. The CDR3 region is CASSQEAGRRSEKLFF. Here the CDR3 DNA reads TGTGCCAGCAGCCAAGAAGCGGGACGTCGGAGTGAAAAACTGTTTTTT.

V and J are TRBV6-5 and TRBJ2-2, with D tentatively TRBD2 (6 bases). The ends were cut back, 4 bases at V and 0 bases at J, with 12 bases in the middle. CDR3 length: 16 residues. CDR1 and CDR2 (germline): MNHEY, SVGAGI. This chain's CDR3 is CASSSLGGANTGELFF. DNA of the CDR3: TGTGCCAGCAGTTCCCTAGGCGGGGCGAACACCGGGGAGCTGTTTTTT.

This clonotype occurred many times. V is TRBV12-3 or TRBV12-4 and J is TRBJ2-5, with 8 bases that match TRBD2. The CDR3 extends over 15 amino acids. After removal of 6 bases from V and 1 base from J, the junction contained 7 bases not matched to a gene. Written as DNA, the CDR3 is TGTGCCAGCAGCATCGCTGCGGGGGGCCAAGAGACCCAGTACTTC. This codes for CASSIAAGGQETQYF.

The CDR3 DNA reads as TGTGCCAGCAGCGTTCGGGGGGACAGCTCCTACGAGCAGTACTTC. Amino acids: CASSVRGDSSYEQYF. This chain joins TRBV9 and TRBJ2-7; D tentatively reads TRBD1 or TRBD2 (7 bases each). CDR1 is SGDLS, CDR2 YYNGEE, per germline. The V and J ends lost 2 bases and 0 bases respectively, with 12 bases between them. This CDR3 is 15 amino acids long.

The chain has TRBV28 and TRBJ2-5; D tentatively fits TRBD1 or TRBD2 (5 bases each). The germline V gene has CDR1 MDHEN and CDR2 SYDVKM. V lost 4 bases and J 1 base, leaving 16 bases between the germline ends. The CDR3 is made up of 16 amino acids. The CDR3 reads CASSSLPGRAQETQYF. In DNA, the CDR3 is TGTGCCAGCAGTTCTCTGCCGGGACGGGCCCAAGAGACCCAGTACTTC.

The CDR3 sequence is CAWSVHSGTDTQYF. In DNA form, the CDR3 reads TGTGCCTGGAGTGTACACAGCGGGACAGATACGCAGTATTTT. This rearrangement joins TRBV30 to TRBJ2-3, with a tentative D call TRBD2 (6 bases). Germline loops: CDR1 GTSNPN, CDR2 SVGIG (reference sequence). The ends were cut back, 0 bases at V and 3 bases at J, with 10 bases in the middle. There are 14 residues in the CDR3.

There are many counts of this clonotype. The rearrangement links TRBV12-3 or TRBV12-4 to TRBJ2-2, with D maybe TRBD1 (6 bases). The CDR3 is 14 residues long. Trimming left V 6 bases short and J 6 bases short, with 14 bases between. The CDR3 bases are TGTGCCAGCAGCCTTACAGGGCAGGCCGGGGAGCTGTTTTTT. The encoded protein is CASSLTGQAGELFF.

The CDR3 sequence: CSARAVLAERAREQFF. Written as DNA, the CDR3 is TGCAGTGCTAGAGCTGTCCTAGCGGAGAGGGCTCGGGAGCAGTTCTTC. The chain employs TRBV20-1 and TRBJ2-1, with 7 bases aligning to TRBD2. The CDR3 loop spans 16 amino acids. CDR1 and CDR2 from the germline V gene are DFQATT and SNEGSKA (reference sequence). After removal of 1 base from V and 10 bases from J, the junction contained 16 bases not matched to a gene.

This clonotype turned up a few times. The chain uses TRBV20-1 and TRBJ2-1; D is unclear. This CDR3 is built from 13 residues. Germline V CDR1 and CDR2: DFQATT, SNEGSKA (reference sequence). V lost 5 bases to trimming and J lost 3 bases, with 11 bases between them. The CDR3 loop reads CSADRVGYNEQFF. The CDR3 DNA is TGCAGTGCTGACCGGGTGGGCTACAATGAGCAGTTCTTC.

V gene TRBV5-1 combines with J gene TRBJ1-1; no definite D call. CDR1 is SGHRS and CDR2 is YFSETQ in the germline V gene. The CDR3 totals 15 residues. V lost 4 bases to trimming and J lost 8 bases, with 21 bases between them. CDR3 DNA: TGCGCCAGCAGCCTGTCCCGGGAAATAGCAGCAGAAGCTTTCTTT. It translates to CASSLSREIAAEAFF.

Concerning this clonotype: A read error may account for a junction end that differs from germline. The V call is TRBV7-7, the J call TRBJ2-2, with D maybe TRBD2 (6 bases). CDR1 and CDR2 (germline): SSHAT, FNYEAQ (reference sequence). The CDR3 runs to 16 residues. CDR3 coding DNA: TGTGCTAGCAGCTCCCAACCCGGGGGGAACACCGGGGAGCTGTTTTTT. Encoded protein: CASSSQPGGNTGELFF. Together with reference TRBV7-7 and TRBJ2-2, the CDR3 gives the full variable domain: GAGVSQSPRYKVTKRGQDVTLRCDPISSHATLYWYQQALGQGPEFLTYFNYEAQPDKSGLPSDRFSAERPEGSISTLTIQRTEQRDSAMYRCASSSQPGGNTGELFFGEGSRLTVL.

This clonotype was recorded a few times. The V gene is TRBV20-1, the J gene TRBJ2-7, with D tentatively TRBD1 or TRBD2 (5 bases each). The CDR3 runs 12 residues. Germline CDR1 DFQATT, CDR2 SNEGSKA (reference sequence). V lost 6 bases, J lost 5 bases, and 14 bases lay in between. CDR3 protein: CSAPRGDHEQYF. CDR3 bases: TGCAGTGCCCCGAGAGGGGACCACGAGCAGTACTTC.

This chain uses TRBV6-1 with TRBJ2-2; D may be TRBD2 (5 bases). This CDR3 spans 15 amino acids. CDR1 is MNHNS, CDR2 SASEGT, per germline. Trimming took 6 bases from V and 1 from J, leaving 12 bases between them. Written as DNA, the CDR3 is TGTGCCAGCAGCCCATCACTAGGGAACACCGGGGAGCTGTTTTTT. Translation: CASSPSLGNTGELFF.

In this sample, this clonotype turned up a few times. This rearrangement joins TRBV7-2 to TRBJ2-5; TRBD1 agrees at 7 bases. In germline, CDR1 is SGHTA, CDR2 FQGNSA. V lost 4 bases, J lost 7 bases, and 3 bases stayed unmatched. The CDR3 is 12 amino acids. The CDR3 coding sequence is TGTGCCAGCAGCTCTAACAGGGGGACCCAGTACTTC. It yields the protein CASSSNRGTQYF.

The chain uses TRBV28 and TRBJ1-2; D call uncertain. Germline CDR1 is MDHEN and CDR2 is SYDVKM. CDR3 length: 13 residues. The ends were cut back, 10 bases at V and 4 bases at J, with 16 bases in the middle. This CDR3 reads CATDISGSYGYTF. CDR3 sequence (DNA): TGTGCCACCGACATTTCAGGATCCTATGGCTACACCTTC.

The chain carries TRBV6-1 and TRBJ1-2, with a tentative D call TRBD1 (6 bases). Trimming shortened V by 0 bases and J by 8 bases, and 16 bases separated the two germline ends. The CDR3 loop spans 15 amino acids. Germline V CDR1 and CDR2: MNHNS, SASEGT. The CDR3 loop reads CASSEAATGKRGYTF. CDR3 coding DNA: TGTGCCAGCAGTGAAGCAGCAACAGGGAAGCGCGGCTACACCTTC.

This clonotype turned up a few times. The chain couples TRBV2 to TRBJ2-7; 12 bases map to TRBD2. The length of the CDR3 is 16 residues. Per germline, CDR1 SNHLY and CDR2 FYNNEI. The trim removed 6 bases at V and 5 bases at J, leaving 11 bases unmatched. CDR3 sequence reads: CASRQAWTSGNHEQYF. The CDR3 coding sequence is TGTGCCAGCAGGCAAGCATGGACTAGCGGGAACCACGAGCAGTACTTC.